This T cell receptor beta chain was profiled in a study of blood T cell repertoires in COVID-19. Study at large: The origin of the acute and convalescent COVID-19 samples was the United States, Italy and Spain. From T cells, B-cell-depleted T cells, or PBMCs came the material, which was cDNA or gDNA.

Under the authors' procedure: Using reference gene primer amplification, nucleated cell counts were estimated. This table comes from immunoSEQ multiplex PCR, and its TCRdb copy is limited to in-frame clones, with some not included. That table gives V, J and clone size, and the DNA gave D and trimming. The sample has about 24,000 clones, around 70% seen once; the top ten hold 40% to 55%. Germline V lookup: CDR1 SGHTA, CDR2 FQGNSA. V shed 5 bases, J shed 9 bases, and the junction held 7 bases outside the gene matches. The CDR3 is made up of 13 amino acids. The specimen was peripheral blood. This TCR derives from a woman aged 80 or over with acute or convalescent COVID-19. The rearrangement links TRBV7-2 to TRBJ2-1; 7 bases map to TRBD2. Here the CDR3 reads CASSPERGGEQFF. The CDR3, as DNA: TGTGCCAGCAGCCCCGAGCGGGGTGGTGAGCAGTTCTTC. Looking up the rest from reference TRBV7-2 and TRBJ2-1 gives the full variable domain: GAGVSQSPSNKVTEKGKDVELRCDPISGHTALYWYRQSLGQGLEFLIYFQGNSAPDKSGLPSDRFSAERTGGSVSTLTIQRTQQEDSAVYLCASSPERGGEQFFGPGTRLTVL.